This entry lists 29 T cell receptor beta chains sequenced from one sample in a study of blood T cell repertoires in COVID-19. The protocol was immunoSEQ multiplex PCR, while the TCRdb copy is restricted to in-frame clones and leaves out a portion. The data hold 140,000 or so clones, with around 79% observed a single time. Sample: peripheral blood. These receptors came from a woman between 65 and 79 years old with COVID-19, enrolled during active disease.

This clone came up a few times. The DNA of the CDR3 is TGTGCCAGCAGCTTAGAAGGAGGGGCAAGGATTTCCTACGAGCAGTACTTC. Protein: CASSLEGGARISYEQYF. V usage is TRBV7-8 and J usage is TRBJ2-7; possibly TRBD2 for D (6 bases). V was cut by 1 base and J by 1 base, with 17 bases left in between. The CDR3 extends over 17 amino acids. Germline lookup yields CDR1 SGHVS and CDR2 FQNEAQ.

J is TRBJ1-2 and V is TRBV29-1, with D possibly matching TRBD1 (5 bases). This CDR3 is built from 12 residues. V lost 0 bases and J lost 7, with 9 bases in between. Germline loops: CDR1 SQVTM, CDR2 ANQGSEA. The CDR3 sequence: CSVEEGRAGYTF. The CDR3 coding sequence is TGCAGCGTTGAAGAAGGCAGGGCTGGCTACACCTTC.

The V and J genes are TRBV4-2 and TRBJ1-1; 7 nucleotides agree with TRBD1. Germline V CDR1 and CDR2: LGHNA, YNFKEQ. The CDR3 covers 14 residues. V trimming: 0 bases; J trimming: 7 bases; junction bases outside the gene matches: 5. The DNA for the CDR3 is TGTGCCAGCAGCCAAGATCCAGGGGGTAATGAAGCTTTCTTT. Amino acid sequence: CASSQDPGGNEAFF.

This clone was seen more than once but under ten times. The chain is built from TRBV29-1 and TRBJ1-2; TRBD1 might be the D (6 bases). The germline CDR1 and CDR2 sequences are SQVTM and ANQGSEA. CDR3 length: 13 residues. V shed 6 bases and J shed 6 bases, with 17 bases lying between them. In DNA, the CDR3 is TGCAGCGTCACCTCCTCGACAGGAGATGGCTACACCTTC. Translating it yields CSVTSSTGDGYTF.

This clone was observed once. CDR3 DNA sequence: TGCAGCGCCCTTCGGGGGGGCAGCTACACCTTC. Its translation is CSALRGGSYTF. The chain couples TRBV29-1 to TRBJ1-2; TRBD1 might be the D (6 bases). This CDR3 region has 11 residues. V lost 7 bases and J 9 bases, leaving 15 bases between the germline ends. Germline loops: CDR1 SQVTM, CDR2 ANQGSEA.

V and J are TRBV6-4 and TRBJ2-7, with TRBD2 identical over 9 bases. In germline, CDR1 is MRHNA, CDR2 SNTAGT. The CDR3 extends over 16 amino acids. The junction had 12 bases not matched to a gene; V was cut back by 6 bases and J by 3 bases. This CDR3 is CASRGRMASGDYEQYF. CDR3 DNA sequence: TGTGCCAGCAGGGGCCGAATGGCTAGCGGGGACTACGAGCAGTACTTC.

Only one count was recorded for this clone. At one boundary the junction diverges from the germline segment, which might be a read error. The CDR3 nucleotides read TGTGCCAGCGGCTTGGAACAGTATAATTCACCCCTCCACTTT. The encoded protein is CASGLEQYNSPLHF. The chain carries TRBV7-9 and TRBJ1-6; no firm D call. Germline CDR1 is SEHNR and CDR2 is FQNEAQ (reference sequence). The CDR3 sequence is 14 residues long.

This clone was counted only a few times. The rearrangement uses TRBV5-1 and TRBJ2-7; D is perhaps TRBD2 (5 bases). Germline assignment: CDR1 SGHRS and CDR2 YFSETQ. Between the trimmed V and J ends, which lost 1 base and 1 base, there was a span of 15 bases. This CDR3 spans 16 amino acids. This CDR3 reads CASSLLGPGESYEQYF. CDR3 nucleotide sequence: TGCGCCAGCAGCTTGTTAGGCCCTGGGGAGTCCTACGAGCAGTACTTC.

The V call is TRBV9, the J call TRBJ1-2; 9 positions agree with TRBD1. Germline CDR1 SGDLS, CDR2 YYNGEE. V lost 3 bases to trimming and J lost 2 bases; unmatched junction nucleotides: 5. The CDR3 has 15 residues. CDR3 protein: CASSDRGQGNYGYTF. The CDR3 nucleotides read TGTGCCAGCAGCGACAGGGGGCAGGGGAACTATGGCTACACCTTC.

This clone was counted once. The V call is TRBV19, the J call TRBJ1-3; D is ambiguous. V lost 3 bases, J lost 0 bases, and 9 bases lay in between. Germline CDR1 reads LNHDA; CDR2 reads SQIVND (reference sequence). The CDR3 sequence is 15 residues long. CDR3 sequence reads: CASSMGAYSGNTIYF. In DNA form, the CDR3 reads TGTGCCAGTAGTATGGGAGCCTACTCTGGAAACACCATATATTTT.

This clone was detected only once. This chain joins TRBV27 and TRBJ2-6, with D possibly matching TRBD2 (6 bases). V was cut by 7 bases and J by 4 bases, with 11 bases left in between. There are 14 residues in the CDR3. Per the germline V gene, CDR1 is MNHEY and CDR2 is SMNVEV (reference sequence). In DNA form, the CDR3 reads TGTGCCAGCAAGGGAGGAGCCGGGGCCAACGTCCTGACTTTC. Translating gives CASKGGAGANVLTF.

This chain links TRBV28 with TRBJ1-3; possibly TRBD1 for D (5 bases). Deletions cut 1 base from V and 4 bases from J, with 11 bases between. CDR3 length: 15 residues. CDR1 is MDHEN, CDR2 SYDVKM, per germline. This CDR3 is CASSLFGGMGNTIYF. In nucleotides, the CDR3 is TGTGCCAGCAGTTTATTCGGGGGAATGGGAAACACCATATATTTT.

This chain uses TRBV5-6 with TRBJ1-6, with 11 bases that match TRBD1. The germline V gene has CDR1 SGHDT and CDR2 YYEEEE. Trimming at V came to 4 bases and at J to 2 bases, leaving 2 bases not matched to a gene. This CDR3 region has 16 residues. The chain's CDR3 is CASSKGQGAYNSPLHF. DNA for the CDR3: TGTGCCAGCAGCAAGGGACAGGGGGCCTATAATTCACCCCTCCACTTT.

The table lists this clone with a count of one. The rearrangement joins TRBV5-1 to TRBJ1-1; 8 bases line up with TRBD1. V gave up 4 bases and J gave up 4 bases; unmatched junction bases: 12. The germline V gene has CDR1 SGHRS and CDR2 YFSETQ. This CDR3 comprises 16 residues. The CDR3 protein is CASSPAGGGMSTEAFF. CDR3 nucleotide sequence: TGCGCCAGCAGCCCAGCAGGGGGCGGGATGTCCACTGAAGCTTTCTTT.

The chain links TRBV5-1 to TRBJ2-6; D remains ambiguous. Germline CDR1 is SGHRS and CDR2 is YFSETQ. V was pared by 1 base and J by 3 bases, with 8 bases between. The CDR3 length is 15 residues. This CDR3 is CASSLRSDGANVLTF. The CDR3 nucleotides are TGCGCCAGCAGCTTGAGGAGTGATGGGGCCAACGTCCTGACTTTC.

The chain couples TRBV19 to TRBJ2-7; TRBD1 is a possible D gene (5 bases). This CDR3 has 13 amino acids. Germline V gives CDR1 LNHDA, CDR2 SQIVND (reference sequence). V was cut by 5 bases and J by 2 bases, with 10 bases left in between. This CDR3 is CASSLAGTYEQYF. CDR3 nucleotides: TGTGCCAGTAGTCTCGCAGGGACCTACGAGCAGTACTTC.

In DNA form, the CDR3 reads TGCAGCGTCGCACAAAGGAACACTGAAGCTTTCTTT. Translation: CSVAQRNTEAFF. The rearrangement uses TRBV29-1 and TRBJ1-1; D unresolved. V shed 6 bases and J shed 1 base, with 9 bases lying between them. Germline loops: CDR1 SQVTM, CDR2 ANQGSEA. This CDR3 contains 12 residues.

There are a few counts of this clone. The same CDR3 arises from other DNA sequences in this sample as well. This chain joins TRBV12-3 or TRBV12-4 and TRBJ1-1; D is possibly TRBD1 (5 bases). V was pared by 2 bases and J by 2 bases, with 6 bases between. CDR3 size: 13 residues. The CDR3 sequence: CASSLQGNTEAFF. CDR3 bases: TGTGCCAGCAGTTTACAGGGTAACACTGAAGCTTTCTTT.

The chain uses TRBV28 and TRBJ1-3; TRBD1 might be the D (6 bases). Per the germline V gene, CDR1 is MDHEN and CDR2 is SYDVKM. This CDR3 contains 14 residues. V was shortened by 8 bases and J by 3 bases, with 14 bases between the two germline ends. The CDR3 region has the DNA TGTGCCAGCGGGGAGGGGGGGAATGGAAACACCATATATTTT. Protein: CASGEGGNGNTIYF.

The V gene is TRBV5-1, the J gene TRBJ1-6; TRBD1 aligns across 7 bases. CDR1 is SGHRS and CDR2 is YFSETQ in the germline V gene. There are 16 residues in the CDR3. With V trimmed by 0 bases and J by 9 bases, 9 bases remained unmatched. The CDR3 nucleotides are TGCGCCAGCAGCTTGGCCGCGGACAGGCCTGGTTCACCCCTCCACTTT. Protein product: CASSLAADRPGSPLHF.

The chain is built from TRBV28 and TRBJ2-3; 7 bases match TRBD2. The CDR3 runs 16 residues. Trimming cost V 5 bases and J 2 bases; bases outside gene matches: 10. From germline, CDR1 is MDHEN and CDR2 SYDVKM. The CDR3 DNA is TGTGCCAGCAGTGGAGGTGTTGGGGGGGACACAGATACGCAGTATTTT. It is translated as CASSGGVGGDTDTQYF.

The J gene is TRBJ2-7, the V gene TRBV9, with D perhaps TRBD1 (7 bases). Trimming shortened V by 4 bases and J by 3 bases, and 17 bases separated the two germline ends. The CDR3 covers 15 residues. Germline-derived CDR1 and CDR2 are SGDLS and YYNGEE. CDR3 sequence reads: CASSPTTGTFYEQYF. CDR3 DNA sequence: TGTGCCAGCAGCCCCACGACAGGGACTTTCTACGAGCAGTACTTC.

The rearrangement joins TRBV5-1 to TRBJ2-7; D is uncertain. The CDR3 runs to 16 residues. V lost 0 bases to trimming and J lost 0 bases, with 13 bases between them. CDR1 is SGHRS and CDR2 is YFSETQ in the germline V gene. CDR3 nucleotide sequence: TGCGCCAGCAGCTTGGTGTCCGACTCTGGCTCCTACGAGCAGTACTTC. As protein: CASSLVSDSGSYEQYF.

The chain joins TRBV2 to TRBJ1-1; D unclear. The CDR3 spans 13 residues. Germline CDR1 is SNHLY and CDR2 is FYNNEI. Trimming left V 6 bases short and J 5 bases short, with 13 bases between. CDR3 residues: CASSAQLGTEAFF. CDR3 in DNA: TGTGCCAGCAGCGCCCAACTAGGGACTGAAGCTTTCTTT.

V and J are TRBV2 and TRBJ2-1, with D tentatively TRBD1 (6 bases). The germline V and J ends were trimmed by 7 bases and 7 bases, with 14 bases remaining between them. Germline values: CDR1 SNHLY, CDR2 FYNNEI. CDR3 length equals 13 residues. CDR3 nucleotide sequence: TGTGCCAGCATGGGGGATACAGGGAATGAGCAGTTCTTC. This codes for CASMGDTGNEQFF.

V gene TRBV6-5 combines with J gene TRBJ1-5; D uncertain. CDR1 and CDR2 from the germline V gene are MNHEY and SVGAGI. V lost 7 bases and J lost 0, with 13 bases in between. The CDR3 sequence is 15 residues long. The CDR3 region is CASIKGGYSNQPQHF. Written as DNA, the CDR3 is TGTGCCAGCATCAAAGGCGGATATAGCAATCAGCCCCAGCATTTT.

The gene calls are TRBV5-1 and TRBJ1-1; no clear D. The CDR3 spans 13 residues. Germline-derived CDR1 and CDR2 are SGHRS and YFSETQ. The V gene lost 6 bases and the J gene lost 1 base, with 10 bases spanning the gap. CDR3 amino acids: CASKTRENTEAFF. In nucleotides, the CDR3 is TGCGCCAGCAAAACTCGGGAGAACACTGAAGCTTTCTTT.

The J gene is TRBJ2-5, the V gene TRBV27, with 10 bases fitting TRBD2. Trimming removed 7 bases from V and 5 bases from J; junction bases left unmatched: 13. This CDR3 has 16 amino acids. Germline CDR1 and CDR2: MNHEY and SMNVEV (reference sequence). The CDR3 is CASKTFQLAGTETQYF. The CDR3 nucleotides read TGTGCCAGCAAAACCTTCCAACTAGCGGGGACGGAGACCCAGTACTTC.

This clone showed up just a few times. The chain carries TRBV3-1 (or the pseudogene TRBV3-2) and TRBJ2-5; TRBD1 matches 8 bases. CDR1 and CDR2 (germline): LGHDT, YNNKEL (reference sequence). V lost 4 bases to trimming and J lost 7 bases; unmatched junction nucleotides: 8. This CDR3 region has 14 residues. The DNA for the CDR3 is TGTGCCAGCAGCCTAAAGAATGGACAGGGGACCCAGTACTTC. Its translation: CASSLKNGQGTQYF.